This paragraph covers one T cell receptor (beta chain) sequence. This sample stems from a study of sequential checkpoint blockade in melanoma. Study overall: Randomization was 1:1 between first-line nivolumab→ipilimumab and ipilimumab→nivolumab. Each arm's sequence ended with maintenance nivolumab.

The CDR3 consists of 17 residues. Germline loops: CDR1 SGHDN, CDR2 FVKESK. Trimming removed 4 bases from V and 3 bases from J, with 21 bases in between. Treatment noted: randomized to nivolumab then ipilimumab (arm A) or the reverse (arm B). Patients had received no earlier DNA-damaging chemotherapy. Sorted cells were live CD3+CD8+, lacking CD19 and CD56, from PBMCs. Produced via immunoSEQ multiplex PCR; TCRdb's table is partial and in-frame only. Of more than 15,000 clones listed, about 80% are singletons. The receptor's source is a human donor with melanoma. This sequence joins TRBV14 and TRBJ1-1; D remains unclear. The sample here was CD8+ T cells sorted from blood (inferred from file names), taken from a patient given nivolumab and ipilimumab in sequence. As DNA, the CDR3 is TGTGCCAGCAGCCCCTCCTTTTTGGCAGGCCTTTACACTGAAGCTTTCTTT. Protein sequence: CASSPSFLAGLYTEAFF.